This record looks at one T cell receptor beta chain sequence and its context. Its antigen is not identified. Using immunoSEQ multiplex PCR, the repertoire was profiled, and TCRdb retains in-frame clones only, with some absent. The sample lists about 140,000 clones, 80% to 95% occurring once. The entry originates in a study of T cell responses to AZD1222 COVID-19 vaccine. This CDR3 is 12 amino acids long. V was cut by 10 bases and J by 7 bases, with 14 bases left in between. Germline CDR1 and CDR2: LNHDA and SQIVND (reference sequence). Study findings and constraints: The study found Spike-specific TCR breadth and depth rose after two AZD1222 doses. Possibly, clonal diversity was underestimated; donors were largely white British and included more females.

This specimen consisted of peripheral blood, obtained 28 days after the second AZD1222 dose. The receptor comes from an adult who received the AZD1222 COVID-19 vaccine. The chain uses TRBV19 and TRBJ2-1, with D perhaps matching TRBD2 (6 bases). The CDR3 bases are TGTGCCATAGCGGATAACAAAAATGAGCAGTTCTTC. Residues: CAIADNKNEQFF. The full variable domain, its missing parts supplied by reference TRBV19 and TRBJ2-1, is DGGITQSPKYLFRKEGQNVTLSCEQNLNHDAMYWYRQDPGQGLRLIYYSQIVNDFQKGDIAEGYSVSREKKESFPLTVTSAQKNPTAFYLCAIADNKNEQFFGPGTRLTVL.